This TCR beta chain comes out of a study of resident and recirculating memory T cells in vitiligo. Study details: Shave-biopsy epidermis from lesional and nonlesional skin was sequenced alongside PBMCs. No cells were sorted; samples were homogenized just before genomic DNA extraction.

Sequenced by immunoSEQ multiplex PCR; TCRdb stores in-frame clones only, minus some. The sample holds some 70,000 clones; more than 85% are singletons and the top ten take over 4%. Patients had to be free of confetti depigmentation, indicating active vitiligo. Patients had received no treatment within the previous three months. Germline V gene sequence: CDR1 MNHEY, CDR2 SVGAGI. The CDR3 is made up of 15 amino acids. Between the trimmed V and J ends, which lost 5 bases and 3 bases, there was a span of 14 bases. This clonotype originated in a male donor with vitiligo. The rearrangement links TRBV6-5 to TRBJ1-3; D perhaps matches TRBD1 (6 bases). Sequenced material: blood. The CDR3 sequence: CASSPNQGLGNTIYF. The DNA of the CDR3 is TGTGCCAGCAGTCCTAATCAGGGGCTTGGAAACACCATATATTTT.